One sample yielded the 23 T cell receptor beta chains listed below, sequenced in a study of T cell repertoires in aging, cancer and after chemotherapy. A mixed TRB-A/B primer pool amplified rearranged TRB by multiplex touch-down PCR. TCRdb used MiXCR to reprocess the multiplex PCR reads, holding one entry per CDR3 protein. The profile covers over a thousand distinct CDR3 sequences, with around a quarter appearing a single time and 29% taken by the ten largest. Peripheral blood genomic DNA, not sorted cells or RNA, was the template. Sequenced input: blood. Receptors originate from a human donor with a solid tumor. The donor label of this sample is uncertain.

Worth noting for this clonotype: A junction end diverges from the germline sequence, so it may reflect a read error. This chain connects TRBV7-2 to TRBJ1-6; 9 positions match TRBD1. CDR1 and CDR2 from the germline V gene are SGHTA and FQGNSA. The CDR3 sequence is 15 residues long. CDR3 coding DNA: TGCGCCAGCAGCCATCGACAGGGGGATAATTCACCCCTCCACTTT. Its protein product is CASSHRQGDNSPLHF.

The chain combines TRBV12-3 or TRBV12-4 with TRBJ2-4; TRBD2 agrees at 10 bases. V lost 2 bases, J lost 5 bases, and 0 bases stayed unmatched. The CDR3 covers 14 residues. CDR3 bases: TGTGCCAGCAGTTTACTAGCGGGAGAAAACATTCAGTACTTC. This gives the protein CASSLLAGENIQYF.

The CDR3 DNA reads as TGTGCCAGCACCGGACTAGCGGGAGTGGGGACCCAGTACTTC. It specifies CASTGLAGVGTQYF. V and J are TRBV6-5 and TRBJ2-5; TRBD2 matches at 13 bases. This CDR3 contains 14 residues. V shed 7 bases and J 7 bases; nucleotides not matched to a gene: 6. Germline assignment: CDR1 MNHEY and CDR2 SVGAGI.

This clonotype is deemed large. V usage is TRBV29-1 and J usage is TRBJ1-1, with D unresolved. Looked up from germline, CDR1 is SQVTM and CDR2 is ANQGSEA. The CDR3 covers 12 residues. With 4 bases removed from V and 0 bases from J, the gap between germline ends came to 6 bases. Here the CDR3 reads CSVGWVNTEAFF. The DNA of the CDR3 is TGCAGCGTTGGTTGGGTGAACACTGAAGCTTTCTTT. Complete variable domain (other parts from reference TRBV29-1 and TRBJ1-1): SAVISQKPSRDICQRGTSLTIQCQVDSQVTMMFWYRQQPGQSLTLIATANQGSEATYESGFVIDKFPISRPNLTFSTLTVSNMSPEDSSIYLCSVGWVNTEAFFGQGTRLTVV.

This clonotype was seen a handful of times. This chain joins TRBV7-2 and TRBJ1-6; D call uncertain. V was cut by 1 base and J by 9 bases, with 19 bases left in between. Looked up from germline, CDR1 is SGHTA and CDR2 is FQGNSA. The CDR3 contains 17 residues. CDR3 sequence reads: CASSLEGVRVPVSPLHF. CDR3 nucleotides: TGTGCCAGCAGCTTAGAAGGAGTCAGAGTTCCAGTTTCACCCCTCCACTTT.

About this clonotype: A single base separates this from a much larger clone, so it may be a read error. The DNA for the CDR3 is TGTTCCAGCAGCTCCGCGACTAGCGGGATTAGCTCCTACAATGAGCAGTTCTTC. Its translation is CSSSSATSGISSYNEQFF. The J gene is TRBJ2-1, the V gene TRBV6-1, with 11 nucleotides matching TRBD2. Germline V gene data show CDR1 as MNHNS and CDR2 as SASEGT. The CDR3 length is 18 residues.

For the CDR3, the DNA is TGTGCCAGCAGCATCGAACTGGGGTCCTACGAGCAGTACTTC. Translated, it gives CASSIELGSYEQYF. V and J are TRBV5-6 and TRBJ2-7; D ambiguous. Germline CDR1 is SGHDT and CDR2 is YYEEEE. V lost 4 bases to trimming and J lost 1 base, with 12 bases between them. This CDR3 contains 14 residues.

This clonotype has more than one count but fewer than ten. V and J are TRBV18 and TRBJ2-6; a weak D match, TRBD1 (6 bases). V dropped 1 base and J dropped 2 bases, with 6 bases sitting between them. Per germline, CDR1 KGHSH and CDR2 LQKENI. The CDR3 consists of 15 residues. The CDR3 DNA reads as TGTGCCAGCTCACCACGGGACACTGGGGCCAACGTCCTGACTTTC. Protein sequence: CASSPRDTGANVLTF.

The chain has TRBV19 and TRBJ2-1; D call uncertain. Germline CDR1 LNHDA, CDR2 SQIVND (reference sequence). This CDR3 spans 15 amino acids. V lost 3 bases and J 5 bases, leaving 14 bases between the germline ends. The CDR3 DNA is TGTGCCAGTAGTATCGGGCAGGCACTCAACAATGAGCAGTTCTTC. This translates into CASSIGQALNNEQFF.

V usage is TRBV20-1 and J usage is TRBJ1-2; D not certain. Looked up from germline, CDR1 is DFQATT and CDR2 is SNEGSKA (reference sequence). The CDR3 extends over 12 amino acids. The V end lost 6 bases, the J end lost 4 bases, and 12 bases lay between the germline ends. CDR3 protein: CSAQQSSYGYTF. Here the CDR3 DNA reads TGCAGTGCCCAACAGAGTTCCTATGGCTACACCTTC.

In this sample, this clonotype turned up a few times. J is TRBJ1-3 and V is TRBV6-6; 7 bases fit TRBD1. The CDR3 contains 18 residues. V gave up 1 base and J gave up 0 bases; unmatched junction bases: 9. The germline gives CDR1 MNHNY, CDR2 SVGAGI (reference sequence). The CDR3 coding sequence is TGTGCCAGCAGTTACTTGCGACAGGGCGGCAACTCTGGAAACACCATATATTTT. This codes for CASSYLRQGGNSGNTIYF.

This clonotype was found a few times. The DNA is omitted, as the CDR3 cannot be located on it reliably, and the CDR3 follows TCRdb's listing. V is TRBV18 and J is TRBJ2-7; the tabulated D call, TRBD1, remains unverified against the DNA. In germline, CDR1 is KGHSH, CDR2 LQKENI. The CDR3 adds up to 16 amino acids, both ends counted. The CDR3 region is CASSPPSGQGAYEQYF.

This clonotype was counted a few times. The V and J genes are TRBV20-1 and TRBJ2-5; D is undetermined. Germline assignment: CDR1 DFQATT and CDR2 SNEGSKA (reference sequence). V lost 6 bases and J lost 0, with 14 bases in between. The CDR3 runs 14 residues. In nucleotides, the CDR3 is TGCAGTGCACCCATGCCAGGCTACCAAGAGACCCAGTACTTC. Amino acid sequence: CSAPMPGYQETQYF.

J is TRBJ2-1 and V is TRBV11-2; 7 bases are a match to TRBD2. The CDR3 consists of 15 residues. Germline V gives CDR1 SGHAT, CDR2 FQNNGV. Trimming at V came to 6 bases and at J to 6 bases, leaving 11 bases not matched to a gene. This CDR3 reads CASSQRGTGGNEQFF. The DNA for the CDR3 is TGTGCCAGCAGTCAAAGAGGTACGGGGGGCAATGAGCAGTTCTTC.

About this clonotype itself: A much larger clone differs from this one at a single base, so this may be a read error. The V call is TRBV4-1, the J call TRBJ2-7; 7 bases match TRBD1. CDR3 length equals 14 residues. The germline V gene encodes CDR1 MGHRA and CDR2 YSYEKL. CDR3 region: CASSVGTVGYEQYF. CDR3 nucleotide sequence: TGTGCCAGCAGCGTCGGGACAGTGGGCTACGAGCAGTACTTC.

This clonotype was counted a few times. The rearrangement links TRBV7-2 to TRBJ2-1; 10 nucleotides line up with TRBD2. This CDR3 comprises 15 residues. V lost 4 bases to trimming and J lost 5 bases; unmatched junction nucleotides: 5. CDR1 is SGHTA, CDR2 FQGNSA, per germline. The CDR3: CASSSSGSWDNEQFF. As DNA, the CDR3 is TGTGCCAGCAGCTCTAGCGGGAGTTGGGACAATGAGCAGTTCTTC.

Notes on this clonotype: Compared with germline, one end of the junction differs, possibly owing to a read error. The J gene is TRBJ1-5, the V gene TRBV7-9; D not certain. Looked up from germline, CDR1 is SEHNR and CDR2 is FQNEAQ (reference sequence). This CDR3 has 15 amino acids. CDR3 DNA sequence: TGTGCCAGCATACGGAACAACCATAGCAATCAGCTCCAGCATTTT. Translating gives CASIRNNHSNQLQHF.

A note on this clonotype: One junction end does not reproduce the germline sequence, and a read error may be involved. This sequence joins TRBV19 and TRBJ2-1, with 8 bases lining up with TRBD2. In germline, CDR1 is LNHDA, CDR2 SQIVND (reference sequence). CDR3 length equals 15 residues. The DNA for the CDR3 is TGTGCCAGTAGTATATTAAGCGGGGGTTACAATGATCAGTTCTTC. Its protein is CASSILSGGYNDQFF.

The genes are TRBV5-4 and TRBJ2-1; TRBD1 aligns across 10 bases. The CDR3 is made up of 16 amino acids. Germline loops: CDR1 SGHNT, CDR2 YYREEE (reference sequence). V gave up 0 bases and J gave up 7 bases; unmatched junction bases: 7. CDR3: CASSLEGTGVGNEQFF. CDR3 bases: TGTGCCAGCAGCTTGGAAGGGACAGGGGTTGGGAATGAGCAGTTCTTC. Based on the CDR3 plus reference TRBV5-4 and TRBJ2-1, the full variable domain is ETGVTQSPTHLIKTRGQQVTLRCSSQSGHNTVSWYQQALGQGPQFIFQYYREEENGRGNFPPRFSGLQFPNYSSELNVNALELDDSALYLCASSLEGTGVGNEQFFGPGTRLTVL.

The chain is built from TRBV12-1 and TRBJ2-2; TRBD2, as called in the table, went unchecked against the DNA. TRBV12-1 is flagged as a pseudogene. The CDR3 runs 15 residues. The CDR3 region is CASSSGLAGTGELFF. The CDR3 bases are TGTGCCAGCAGCTCGGGACTAGCGGGGACCGGGGAGCTGTTTTTT.

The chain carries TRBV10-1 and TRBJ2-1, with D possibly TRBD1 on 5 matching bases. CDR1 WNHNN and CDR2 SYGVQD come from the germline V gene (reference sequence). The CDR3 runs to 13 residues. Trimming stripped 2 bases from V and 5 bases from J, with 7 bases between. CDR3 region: CASSESRDNEQFF. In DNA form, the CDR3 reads TGCGCCAGCAGTGAGAGCAGGGACAATGAGCAGTTCTTC.

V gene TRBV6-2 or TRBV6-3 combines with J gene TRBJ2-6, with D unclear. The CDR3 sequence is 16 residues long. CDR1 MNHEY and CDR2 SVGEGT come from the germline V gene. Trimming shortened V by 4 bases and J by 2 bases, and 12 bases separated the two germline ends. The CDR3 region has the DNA TGTGCCAGCAGTTTAGGTCAATTCGCTGGGGCCAACGTCCTGACTTTC. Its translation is CASSLGQFAGANVLTF.

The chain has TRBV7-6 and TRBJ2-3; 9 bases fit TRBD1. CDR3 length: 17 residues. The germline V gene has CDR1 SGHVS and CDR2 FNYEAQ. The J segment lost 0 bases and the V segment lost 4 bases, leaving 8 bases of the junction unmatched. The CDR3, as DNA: TGTGCCAGCAGCTCCCGGGACAGGGCGGTTAGCACAGATACGCAGTATTTT. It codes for CASSSRDRAVSTDTQYF. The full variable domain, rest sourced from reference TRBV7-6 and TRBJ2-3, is GAGVSQSPRYKVTKRGQDVALRCDPISGHVSLYWYRQALGQGPEFLTYFNYEAQQDKSGLPNDRFSAERPEGSISTLTIQRTEQRDSAMYRCASSSRDRAVSTDTQYFGPGTRLTVL.